This T cell receptor beta chain emerged from a study of response to subunit inactivated influenza vaccine. There are a few counts of this clonotype. TCRdb used MiXCR to reprocess the RT-PCR reads, holding one entry per CDR3 protein. The sample carries under 200,000 distinct CDR3 sequences, approximately 11% recorded once. This CDR3 spans 16 amino acids. V lost 2 bases to trimming and J lost 0 bases, with 12 bases between them. CDR1 SGDLS and CDR2 YYNGEE come from the germline V gene. This receptor was identified in a man between 45 and 75 years old who received an inactivated influenza vaccine. This material consisted of CD8+ T cells sorted from PBMCs, taken around 25 months after vaccination. The rearrangement joins TRBV9 to TRBJ1-5; no clear D. CDR3 sequence reads: CASSVIGRNSNQPQHF. The CDR3 DNA sequence: TGTGCCAGCAGCGTGATCGGGAGGAATAGCAATCAGCCCCAGCATTTT.